The 28 T cell receptor beta chains given below trace back to one sample, sequenced in a study of vaccination effects on CD4 cells after COVID-19. These receptors' antigens are unknown. With the ViraFEST assay, the study expanded antigen-specific CD4+ T cells using viral peptide pools, then sequenced them. Subsequent to a culture period of 10 days, CD4+ T cells were isolated. Participants each got two BNT162b2 or mRNA-1273 vaccine doses. Assay used: immunoSEQ multiplex PCR; TCRdb lists only in-frame clones, some missing. The sample has over 60,000 clones, roughly 74% seen once. The sequencing used CD4+ T cells from PBMCs cultured with HCoV-229E spike peptides, collected after COVID-19 vaccination. The source of these receptors is a human donor who received a COVID-19 vaccine.

The chain recombines TRBV6-5 with TRBJ2-3; no definite D call. This CDR3 contains 14 residues. Trimming cost V 5 bases and J 2 bases, with 11 bases left between them. CDR1 MNHEY and CDR2 SVGAGI come from the germline V gene. CDR3 protein: CASSRTAYTDTQYF. The DNA of the CDR3 is TGTGCCAGCAGTCGAACAGCATACACAGATACGCAGTATTTT.

This clone was detected once. The rearrangement joins TRBV5-4 to TRBJ2-4; no definite D call. From germline, CDR1 is SGHNT and CDR2 YYREEE (reference sequence). With 1 base removed from V and 4 bases from J, the gap between germline ends came to 9 bases. This CDR3 has 14 residues. The CDR3 loop is CASSLWQAKNIQYF. In nucleotides, the CDR3 is TGTGCCAGCAGCTTGTGGCAGGCAAAAAACATTCAGTACTTC.

This clone has a single count. The CDR3 DNA reads TGTGCCAGTAGTAGTAACAGGGGATCTAATGAAAAACTGTTTTTT. It codes for CASSSNRGSNEKLFF. The chain combines TRBV19 with TRBJ1-4, with 7 bases that match TRBD1. Looked up from germline, CDR1 is LNHDA and CDR2 is SQIVND (reference sequence). The CDR3 is 15 amino acids. With 4 bases clipped from V and 3 bases from J, the junction kept 5 bases outside the gene matches.

Points on this clone: One end of the junction is discordant with germline, which a read error may explain. The J gene is TRBJ1-4, the V gene TRBV3-1 (or the pseudogene TRBV3-2); D uncertain. Germline-derived CDR1 and CDR2 are LGHDT and YNNKEL (reference sequence). CDR3 length equals 11 residues. Written as DNA, the CDR3 is TGTGCCAGCAGCCTGACCGGCAGCCTAACTTTT. This translates into CASSLTGSLTF.

CDR3 nucleotide sequence: TGTGCCAGTACTCCCCGGCGGAGTACCTCTTCGGGAAACACTGAAGCTTTCTTT. Translated, it gives CASTPRRSTSSGNTEAFF. The chain joins TRBV7-9 to TRBJ1-1; no reliable D call. The CDR3 is 18 amino acids. The germline CDR1 and CDR2 sequences are SEHNR and FQNEAQ (reference sequence). V was cut by 9 bases and J by 2 bases, with 28 bases left in between.

The chain has TRBV4-1 and TRBJ1-5; TRBD1 might be the D (5 bases). The CDR3 is made up of 19 amino acids. Germline CDR1 reads MGHRA; CDR2 reads YSYEKL. The ends were cut back, 1 base at V and 2 bases at J, with 21 bases in the middle. CDR3 DNA: TGCGCCAGCAGCCAAGCCTTCTTTAAGGTGACAGCGCGCAATCAGCCCCAGCATTTT. Protein: CASSQAFFKVTARNQPQHF.

The gene calls are TRBV28 and TRBJ2-3; no firm D call. The germline V and J ends were trimmed by 4 bases and 11 bases, with 16 bases remaining between them. Germline V gene sequence: CDR1 MDHEN, CDR2 SYDVKM. The CDR3 is 13 amino acids. In DNA, the CDR3 is TGTGCCAGCAGTTCCGGACCAGGTTTAAAGCAGTATTTT. The encoded protein is CASSSGPGLKQYF.

As DNA, the CDR3 is TGTGCCAGCAGTGCTCAATACCCCCCCGGAAACACCATATATTTT. Its translation: CASSAQYPPGNTIYF. The gene calls are TRBV6-6 and TRBJ1-3; no clear D. The germline gives CDR1 MNHNY, CDR2 SVGAGI (reference sequence). The CDR3 has 15 amino acids. V shed 5 bases and J shed 4 bases, with 15 bases lying between them.

This clone was seen only once. This chain joins TRBV12-5 and TRBJ1-2; D unclear. This CDR3 is built from 17 residues. Germline V CDR1 and CDR2: LGHNT, FRNRAP. The V gene lost 0 bases and the J gene lost 2 bases, with 16 bases spanning the gap. Written as DNA, the CDR3 is TGTGCTAGTGGTTTGGTAGGATTCTCACCTCAAAACTATGGCTACACCTTC. This encodes CASGLVGFSPQNYGYTF.

This rearrangement joins TRBV3-1 (or the pseudogene TRBV3-2) to TRBJ1-5; D is uncertain. Trimming pared 3 bases from V and 0 bases from J, leaving 3 bases between. The length of the CDR3 is 13 residues. Looked up from germline, CDR1 is LGHDT and CDR2 is YNNKEL (reference sequence). DNA for the CDR3: TGTGCCAGCAGCCAGAATAGCAATCAGCCCCAGCATTTT. Its protein product is CASSQNSNQPQHF.

The chain is built from TRBV6-5 and TRBJ1-3; D ambiguous. V was trimmed by 5 bases and J by 0 bases, leaving 8 bases between them. This CDR3 spans 14 amino acids. Germline-derived CDR1 and CDR2 are MNHEY and SVGAGI. CDR3 in DNA: TGTGCCAGCAGTAGTACCTTCTCTGGAAACACCATATATTTT. Translated, it gives CASSSTFSGNTIYF.

V gene TRBV2 combines with J gene TRBJ1-1; tentatively, D is TRBD1 (6 bases). The CDR3 is made up of 13 amino acids. V was trimmed by 7 bases and J by 4 bases, leaving 13 bases between them. In germline, CDR1 is SNHLY, CDR2 FYNNEI. Here the CDR3 DNA reads TGTGCCAGCAACGGGGGGCCGGGCACTGAAGCTTTCTTT. This translates into CASNGGPGTEAFF.

V gene TRBV5-4 combines with J gene TRBJ1-3, with D hard to call. In germline, CDR1 is SGHNT, CDR2 YYREEE (reference sequence). This CDR3 contains 14 residues. V gave up 5 bases and J gave up 0 bases, with 9 bases separating them. This CDR3 reads CASSEGISGNTIYF. The CDR3 DNA follows: TGTGCCAGCAGTGAGGGAATCTCTGGAAACACCATATATTTT.

The V call is TRBV5-1, the J call TRBJ1-2; D is uncertain. Trimming left V 4 bases short and J 2 bases short, with 15 bases between. Germline lookup yields CDR1 SGHRS and CDR2 YFSETQ. The length of the CDR3 is 15 residues. CDR3 in amino acids: CASSPMPGGNYGYTF. CDR3 in DNA: TGCGCCAGCAGCCCGATGCCGGGAGGGAACTATGGCTACACCTTC.

J is TRBJ2-1 and V is TRBV5-1; 10 bases map to TRBD2. Trimming cost V 1 base and J 7 bases; bases outside gene matches: 8. Looked up from germline, CDR1 is SGHRS and CDR2 is YFSETQ. The length of the CDR3 is 16 residues. For the CDR3, the DNA is TGCGCCAGCAGCTTGCTCACTAGCGGGGTTGGTAATGAGCAGTTCTTC. Its translation: CASSLLTSGVGNEQFF.

The chain couples TRBV9 to TRBJ1-1, with D unclear. This CDR3 comprises 13 residues. Trimming pared 3 bases from V and 1 base from J, leaving 7 bases between. Germline lookup yields CDR1 SGDLS and CDR2 YYNGEE. CDR3: CASSALGNTEAFF. CDR3 DNA: TGTGCCAGCAGCGCTCTTGGGAACACTGAAGCTTTCTTT.

This clone has only one observation. The rearrangement links TRBV12-5 to TRBJ1-5, with no clear D. CDR3 length: 14 residues. Germline V gives CDR1 LGHNT, CDR2 FRNRAP. Trimming stripped 6 bases from V and 1 base from J, with 10 bases between. CDR3 sequence (DNA): TGTGCTAGTGGGTCTCGGAGCAGCAATCAGCCCCAGCATTTT. Translating gives CASGSRSSNQPQHF.

The chain has TRBV7-3 and TRBJ2-2; 11 nucleotides align to TRBD2. Germline CDR1 and CDR2: SGHTA and FQGTGA. The CDR3 loop spans 18 amino acids. V lost 2 bases to trimming and J lost 0 bases; unmatched junction nucleotides: 5. Written as DNA, the CDR3 is TGTGCCAGCAGCTTATTTCCGACTAGCGGGACGAACACCGGGGAGCTGTTTTTT. Translation gives CASSLFPTSGTNTGELFF.

The chain carries TRBV11-2 and TRBJ1-4; 9 nucleotides match TRBD1. After removal of 6 bases from V and 11 bases from J, the junction contained 10 bases not matched to a gene. CDR1 is SGHAT and CDR2 is FQNNGV in the germline V gene. The CDR3 has 14 residues. CDR3 DNA: TGTGCCAGCAGACCGGGACAGGGCGCCTTTAAACTGTTTTTT. Protein product: CASRPGQGAFKLFF.

This sequence joins TRBV30 and TRBJ1-2; D is uncertain. CDR3 length equals 12 residues. Per germline, CDR1 GTSNPN and CDR2 SVGIG (reference sequence). The V end lost 8 bases, the J end lost 7 bases, and 17 bases lay between the germline ends. The CDR3 loop is CAGIPNSGGYTF. The CDR3 region has the DNA TGTGCCGGGATCCCAAACTCGGGTGGCTACACCTTC.

The rearrangement uses TRBV1 and TRBJ2-2; no check of the table's D call, TRBD1, against the DNA was made. TRBV1 corresponds to a pseudogene. The length of the CDR3 is 17 residues. The CDR3 loop reads CTSSPGQGGRVPGELFF. Written as DNA, the CDR3 is TGCACCAGCAGTCCCGGACAGGGTGGGCGGGTGCCCGGGGAGCTGTTTTTT.

This clone has only a few counts. The V call is TRBV5-1, the J call TRBJ2-2, with D perhaps matching TRBD1 (6 bases). The V and J ends lost 3 bases and 4 bases respectively, with 7 bases between them. The CDR3 is made up of 13 amino acids. Germline V lookup: CDR1 SGHRS, CDR2 YFSETQ. CDR3 amino acids: CASSSRGTGELFF. The CDR3 DNA follows: TGCGCCAGCAGCTCCAGGGGCACCGGGGAGCTGTTTTTT.

The V gene is TRBV18, the J gene TRBJ1-1; 8 bases line up with TRBD1. This CDR3 comprises 13 residues. The V segment lost 7 bases and the J segment 1 base; nucleotides outside the gene matches: 2. Per germline, CDR1 KGHSH and CDR2 LQKENI. For the CDR3, the DNA is TGTGCCAGCTTGGGACAGGCGAACACTGAAGCTTTCTTT. Its protein product is CASLGQANTEAFF.

The gene calls are TRBV19 and TRBJ2-4; no firm D call. Trimming took off 5 bases at V and 5 bases at J, with 7 bases between the two ends. Germline CDR1 reads LNHDA; CDR2 reads SQIVND (reference sequence). The CDR3 covers 12 residues. The CDR3 DNA is TGTGCCAGTAGTCCAGATCAAAACATTCAGTACTTC. Amino acids: CASSPDQNIQYF. Combining the CDR3 with reference TRBV19 and TRBJ2-4 gives the whole variable domain DGGITQSPKYLFRKEGQNVTLSCEQNLNHDAMYWYRQDPGQGLRLIYYSQIVNDFQKGDIAEGYSVSREKKESFPLTVTSAQKNPTAFYLCASSPDQNIQYFGAGTRLSVL.

The rearrangement uses TRBV7-2 and TRBJ2-5; 9 bases map to TRBD1. V lost 5 bases and J lost 1; bases outside the gene matches: 8. The germline V gene encodes CDR1 SGHTA and CDR2 FQGNSA. The CDR3 contains 16 residues. CDR3 loop: CASSPRRTGAQETQYF. CDR3 coding DNA: TGTGCCAGCAGCCCCCGACGGACAGGGGCCCAAGAGACCCAGTACTTC.

This clone was detected once. The gene calls are TRBV30 and TRBJ1-6; D is undetermined. The CDR3 consists of 13 residues. Trimming removed 5 bases at V and 7 bases at J, with 12 bases between. Germline assignment: CDR1 GTSNPN and CDR2 SVGIG (reference sequence). CDR3 amino acids: CAWGLQENSPLHF. The CDR3 DNA reads TGTGCCTGGGGGCTGCAGGAAAATTCACCCCTCCACTTT.

The chain combines TRBV10-3 with TRBJ1-1, with D unresolved. CDR3 size: 13 residues. Germline lookup yields CDR1 ENHRY and CDR2 SYGVKD. V lost 3 bases and J 5 bases, leaving 10 bases between the germline ends. For the CDR3, the DNA is TGTGCCATCAGTGACAGGATGGGGACTGAAGCTTTCTTT. Translated: CAISDRMGTEAFF.

This rearrangement joins TRBV19 to TRBJ1-1, with D perhaps TRBD1 (6 bases). There are 13 residues in the CDR3. The germline gives CDR1 LNHDA, CDR2 SQIVND (reference sequence). Deletions cut 4 bases from V and 7 bases from J, with 13 bases between. As DNA, the CDR3 is TGTGCCAGTAGTAAAAAGACAGGCAGTGAAGCTTTCTTT. Protein product: CASSKKTGSEAFF.